The clone carrying this TCR beta chain was found a few times. The antigen remains undetermined. A 5'RACE reaction primed in the constant segment made cDNA libraries of TCR alpha and TCR beta, and these carried sample barcodes and UMIs. TCRdb used MiXCR to reprocess the 5' RACE reads, holding one entry per CDR3 protein. The top ten hold roughly an eighth of the sample, which has roughly 480,000 distinct CDR3 sequences, roughly 23% seen once. The sample originates from a study of T-cell memory formation after mild COVID-19. Study-level information: TCR clusters were mostly donor specific.

General study results and limits: Of the contracting clones, CD4+ ones lay mainly in CM and EM, and CD8+ ones in EMRA.

The receptor's source is an adult woman who had mild COVID-19 (a few samples of this study predate the infection). Cell type and time point are not known. The sequenced sample consisted of PBMCs or a T cell subset sorted from them (not recorded which).

The CDR3 nucleotides are TGCAGCGTTGAACAGCCTGGAAACACCATATATTTT. Protein sequence: CSVEQPGNTIYF. The rearrangement uses TRBV29-1 and TRBJ1-3; D unclear. The CDR3 sequence is 12 residues long. Trimming stripped 2 bases from V and 2 bases from J, with 4 bases between. The germline V gene encodes CDR1 SQVTM and CDR2 ANQGSEA.